The 24 T cell receptor beta chains given below trace back to one sample, sequenced in a study of blood T cells in healthy people across ages. For the second PCR, which ran for about 7 to 11 cycles, a sample-barcoded 5' primer and a J-beta primer mix were used. TCRdb passed the 5' RACE reads through MiXCR, listing each CDR3 protein once. The sample includes about 640,000 distinct CDR3 sequences, about 30% of them seen just once. The material sequenced was blood. The receptor source for this set is a woman over 75 in good health.

For the CDR3, the DNA is TGCGCCAGCAGCTTGGGATTCCCGGGACAGGGGGATGAGCAGTTCTTC. It translates to CASSLGFPGQGDEQFF. This chain uses TRBV5-1 with TRBJ2-1; the match to TRBD1 covers 11 bases. CDR1 SGHRS and CDR2 YFSETQ come from the germline V gene. After removal of 0 bases from V and 8 bases from J, the junction contained 7 bases not matched to a gene. The CDR3 contains 16 residues.

This clonotype was detected a few times. A read error is possible here, since a much larger clone lies one base away. The chain joins TRBV5-1 to TRBJ2-1; D gene unclear. The length of the CDR3 is 12 residues. Per the germline V gene, CDR1 is SGHRS and CDR2 is YFSETQ. V was shortened by 4 bases and J by 15 bases, with 17 bases between the two germline ends. The CDR3 here is CASSDDFDGRFF. CDR3 DNA sequence: TGCGCCAGCAGCGATGATTTCGACGGGCGGTTCTTC. The full variable domain, with the rest looked up from reference TRBV5-1 and TRBJ2-1, is KAGVTQTPRYLIKTRGQQVTLSCSPISGHRSVSWYQQTPGQGLQFLFEYFSETQRNKGNFPGRFSGRQFSNSRSEMNVSTLELGDSALYLCASSDDFDGRFFGPGTRLTVL.

This clonotype was recorded at least ten times. The rearrangement joins TRBV20-1 to TRBJ2-5, with unresolved D. Germline CDR1 reads DFQATT; CDR2 reads SNEGSKA (reference sequence). Trimming shortened V by 2 bases and J by 1 base, and 5 bases separated the two germline ends. This CDR3 has 12 amino acids. CDR3 region: CSARNGQETQYF. In DNA form, the CDR3 reads TGCAGTGCTAGAAACGGCCAAGAGACCCAGTACTTC.

Many counts were recorded for this clonotype. V and J are TRBV20-1 and TRBJ2-7, with 10 nucleotides matching TRBD2. The germline gives CDR1 DFQATT, CDR2 SNEGSKA (reference sequence). The CDR3 consists of 14 residues. J lost 6 bases, V lost 3 bases, and 8 bases had no gene match. In DNA form, the CDR3 reads TGCAGTGCTAGTTCACGGACTAGCGGACCCGAGCAGTACTTC. Translating it yields CSASSRTSGPEQYF.

The rearrangement joins TRBV18 to TRBJ2-3, with TRBD2 identical over 9 bases. Germline values: CDR1 KGHSH, CDR2 LQKENI. The CDR3 runs to 17 residues. V was clipped by 0 bases and J by 4 bases; unmatched bases: 8. Here the CDR3 reads CASSPPIGGGAPDTQYF. CDR3 in DNA: TGTGCCAGCTCACCACCGATTGGCGGGGGGGCCCCAGATACGCAGTATTTT. The variable domain in full, completed from reference TRBV18 and TRBJ2-3, reads NAGVMQNPRHLVRRRGQEARLRCSPMKGHSHVYWYRQLPEEGLKFMVYLQKENIIDESGMPKERFSAEFPKEGPSILRIQQVVRGDSAAYFCASSPPIGGGAPDTQYFGPGTRLTVL.

This clonotype was recorded at least ten times. The V and J genes are TRBV28 and TRBJ2-3; 12 bases match TRBD2. CDR1 is MDHEN, CDR2 SYDVKM, per germline. V was pared by 5 bases and J by 2 bases, with 5 bases of the junction left unmatched. The CDR3 contains 16 residues. DNA of the CDR3: TGTGCCAGCAGTCTGGGACTAGCGGGTCTCACAGATACGCAGTATTTT. This codes for CASSLGLAGLTDTQYF.

For this clonotype: This may stem from a read error, because a much larger clone lies one nucleotide away. This chain uses TRBV20-1 with TRBJ2-3; 9 nucleotides match TRBD2. The CDR3 length is 17 residues. CDR1 is DFQATT and CDR2 is SNEGSKA in the germline V gene (reference sequence). The CDR3: CSALHQSGGPGPDTRYF. CDR3 sequence (DNA): TGCAGTGCTCTCCACCAAAGCGGGGGGCCGGGTCCAGATACGCGGTATTTT.

This clonotype was counted ten times or more. This sequence joins TRBV3-1 and TRBJ2-1; no definite D call. The CDR3 runs 14 residues. V gave up 0 bases and J gave up 6 bases, with 9 bases separating them. Looked up from germline, CDR1 is LGHDT and CDR2 is YNNKEL (reference sequence). CDR3: CASSQDGYLNEQFF. The CDR3 DNA reads as TGTGCCAGCAGCCAAGATGGCTACCTCAATGAGCAGTTCTTC.

There are many counts of this clonotype. The chain is built from TRBV13 and TRBJ2-5; D is ambiguous. The CDR3 sequence is 16 residues long. Germline V lookup: CDR1 PRHDT, CDR2 FYEKMQ (reference sequence). V dropped 3 bases and J dropped 1 base, with 15 bases sitting between them. This chain's CDR3 is CASSFSVSRGQETQYF. In nucleotides, the CDR3 is TGTGCCAGCAGCTTCTCTGTCTCGCGAGGCCAAGAGACCCAGTACTTC.

This clonotype has a count of ten or more. This clone may be a read error of a much larger clone one base away. The V gene is TRBV20-1, the J gene TRBJ2-7, with 11 bases fitting TRBD2. The CDR3 extends over 17 amino acids. Germline CDR1 and CDR2: DFQATT and SNEGSKA (reference sequence). The V segment lost 0 bases and the J segment 7 bases; nucleotides outside the gene matches: 14. The CDR3 is CSARDNGLAGGNNEQYF. CDR3 DNA: TGCAGTGCTAGAGATAACGGTCTAGCGGGGGGAAACAATGAGCAGTACTTC.

Concerning this clonotype itself: This may be a read error: a much more frequent sequence differs by one nucleotide. The rearrangement joins TRBV6-1 to TRBJ1-2, with D possibly being TRBD1 (6 bases). V shed 1 base and J shed 4 bases, with 13 bases lying between them. This CDR3 region has 15 residues. Germline loops: CDR1 MNHNS, CDR2 SASEGT. CDR3 in DNA: TGTGCCAGCAGTGAAGGGACGAACAGGGCCTATGGCTACACCTTC. Translation gives CASSEGTNRAYGYTF.

The table lists this clonotype with a few counts. This may be a read error, as it is one base from a much larger clone. This chain uses TRBV12-3 or TRBV12-4 with TRBJ1-6; D is unclear. CDR3 length equals 12 residues. V was cut by 5 bases and J by 7 bases, with 6 bases left in between. The CDR3 DNA reads as TGTGCCAGCAGTCTCCTGAATTCACCCCTCCACTTT. Protein product: CASSLLNSPLHF.

This clonotype occurred many times. The chain couples TRBV20-1 to TRBJ2-1; 11 bases map to TRBD2. The length of the CDR3 is 14 residues. Germline CDR1 DFQATT, CDR2 SNEGSKA (reference sequence). The J segment lost 5 bases and the V segment lost 6 bases, leaving 6 bases of the junction unmatched. The DNA of the CDR3 is TGCAGTGCCCTACTAGCGGGGGTCCACAATGAGCAGTTCTTC. The encoded protein is CSALLAGVHNEQFF.

The chain has TRBV6-5 and TRBJ1-2, with a possible D match to TRBD1 (5 bases). The germline V and J ends were trimmed by 0 bases and 0 bases, with 14 bases remaining between them. The germline V gene encodes CDR1 MNHEY and CDR2 SVGAGI. The CDR3 contains 17 residues. The CDR3 coding sequence is TGTGCCAGCAGTTACTCAGGAGGGGCGGTAGCTAACTATGGCTACACCTTC. As protein: CASSYSGGAVANYGYTF.

The count of this clonotype is one. The rearrangement joins TRBV6-2 or TRBV6-3 to TRBJ2-1; 8 bases match TRBD1. There are 13 residues in the CDR3. Germline V gives CDR1 MNHEY, CDR2 SVGEGT. The V gene end was trimmed by 4 bases and the J gene end by 7 bases; junction bases not matched to a gene: 3. The CDR3 protein is CASSFQGANEQFF. Written as DNA, the CDR3 is TGTGCCAGCAGTTTCCAGGGGGCGAATGAGCAGTTCTTC.

In this sample, this clonotype turned up a few times. The chain combines TRBV6-2 or TRBV6-3 with TRBJ1-5; D ambiguous. V lost 5 bases, J lost 10 bases, and 12 bases lay in between. This CDR3 has 12 amino acids. Germline-derived CDR1 and CDR2 are MNHEY and SVGEGT. CDR3 DNA: TGTGCCAGCAGTCAGGTTCCTCAACCCCAGCATTTT. Amino acid sequence: CASSQVPQPQHF.

This clonotype was seen at least ten times. The V call is TRBV30, the J call TRBJ2-7; 11 nucleotides align to TRBD1. The CDR3 length is 14 residues. Germline CDR1 reads GTSNPN; CDR2 reads SVGIG (reference sequence). V dropped 2 bases and J dropped 5; count of bases not matched to a gene: 5. For the CDR3, the DNA is TGTGCCTGGAGTCACCGGACAGGGGGCGACGAGCAGTACTTC. This translates into CAWSHRTGGDEQYF.

This clonotype has a single count. No conserved phenylalanine or tryptophan ends this CDR3, so it is likely a read error. The chain is built from TRBV12-3 or TRBV12-4 and TRBJ2-3; D perhaps matches TRBD1 (5 bases). V was pared by 6 bases and J by 6 bases, with 13 bases between. This CDR3 has 13 amino acids. CDR3 sequence: CASSRVRVDTQYL. The CDR3 DNA reads as TGTGCCAGCAGCAGGGTCAGGGTGGATACGCAGTATTTG.

This clonotype came up many times. This chain joins TRBV7-2 and TRBJ2-1, with D perhaps being TRBD1 or TRBD2 (6 bases each). The CDR3 has 16 residues. The V and J ends lost 5 bases and 3 bases respectively, with 17 bases between them. CDR1 is SGHTA and CDR2 is FQGNSA in the germline V gene. The chain's CDR3 is CASSEEGGTSYNEQFF. The CDR3 DNA reads TGTGCCAGCAGCGAAGAAGGGGGGACAAGCTACAATGAGCAGTTCTTC.

This clonotype was counted ten times or more. This rearrangement joins TRBV7-8 to TRBJ2-5; 12 bases map to TRBD1. This CDR3 contains 16 residues. V shed 3 bases and J 5 bases; nucleotides not matched to a gene: 7. Germline V CDR1 and CDR2: SGHVS, FQNEAQ. The CDR3 loop reads CASSFQGTGGRETQYF. Written as DNA, the CDR3 is TGTGCCAGCAGCTTCCAAGGGACAGGGGGCCGGGAGACCCAGTACTTC.

Ten or more counts support this clonotype. The gene calls are TRBV6-1 and TRBJ1-2; D ambiguous. The CDR3 is 13 residues long. V lost 8 bases and J 6 bases, leaving 16 bases between the germline ends. The V gene's germline CDR1 is MNHNS and CDR2 SASEGT. In DNA, the CDR3 is TGTGCCAGCCAAAGTACAGCTAGGGATGGCTACACCTTC. Protein sequence: CASQSTARDGYTF.

V gene TRBV7-7 combines with J gene TRBJ2-2, with 9 bases matching TRBD1. This CDR3 is built from 16 residues. Losses at the gene ends were 4 bases for V and 7 bases for J; bases not matched to a gene: 10. Germline V gene sequence: CDR1 SSHAT, CDR2 FNYEAQ (reference sequence). The CDR3 loop is CASSSSGTGYSGELFF. The CDR3 nucleotides are TGTGCCAGCAGCTCGAGCGGGACAGGGTATAGCGGGGAGCTGTTTTTT.

This clonotype was counted many times. The chain couples TRBV12-3 or TRBV12-4 to TRBJ1-1; no definite D call. This CDR3 comprises 13 residues. V lost 5 bases and J 2 bases, leaving 9 bases between the germline ends. CDR3 sequence: CASSTLSNTEAFF. For the CDR3, the DNA is TGTGCCAGCAGTACCTTATCAAACACTGAAGCTTTCTTT.

This clonotype was detected only a few times. The CDR3 DNA sequence: TGTGCCAGCAGTTACTCGCCCGGACAGGGGGCAGTGGTCTATGGCTACACCTTC. It encodes CASSYSPGQGAVVYGYTF. The chain uses TRBV6-5 and TRBJ1-2; 11 nucleotides match TRBD1. Losses at the gene ends were 0 bases for V and 4 bases for J; bases not matched to a gene: 10. Germline loops: CDR1 MNHEY, CDR2 SVGAGI. The CDR3 has 18 amino acids.